The 24 T cell receptor beta chains in this list originate from one sample, sequenced in a study of shared clonotypes between healthy human individuals. Only in-frame clones appear in the TCRdb table, and some are missing; sequencing was by immunoSEQ multiplex PCR. The table lists some 300,000 clones, less than 75% of them singletons, with under 11% in the top ten. What was sequenced was memory CD4+ T cells sorted from blood. Regarding subset: CD45RA-negative fraction. Source of these receptors: a man aged 25-45 years in good health.

In DNA, the CDR3 is TGTGCCAGCAGCCGCCTAGGGAGCGGGCGGGAGACCCAGTACTTC. It yields the protein CASSRLGSGRETQYF. The rearrangement links TRBV11-1 to TRBJ2-5; weak D call: TRBD2 (6 bases). Germline V CDR1 and CDR2: SGHAT, FQDESV (reference sequence). This CDR3 region has 15 residues. Between the trimmed V and J ends, which lost 5 bases and 5 bases, there was a span of 18 bases.

Many counts were recorded for this clone. This chain connects TRBV5-1 to TRBJ1-5; D gene uncertain. This CDR3 contains 14 residues. Germline V gene sequence: CDR1 SGHRS, CDR2 YFSETQ. V shed 0 bases and J shed 9 bases, with 13 bases lying between them. The CDR3 protein is CASSLGSASGPQHF. The CDR3 DNA sequence: TGCGCCAGCAGCTTGGGGTCAGCCTCGGGGCCCCAGCATTTT.

A single count supports this clone. Other nucleotide sequences from this sample produce the same CDR3. CDR3 in amino acids: CSARSYEQYF. The DNA for the CDR3 is TGCAGTGCTAGAAGCTACGAGCAGTACTTC. The chain links TRBV20-1 to TRBJ2-7, with D unresolved. The V end was cut by 2 bases, the J end by 3 bases, with 2 bases between. Per germline, CDR1 DFQATT and CDR2 SNEGSKA (reference sequence). The CDR3 has 10 residues.

In this sample, this clone turned up once. The chain combines TRBV6-5 with TRBJ1-4; 8 nucleotides agree with TRBD1. The trim removed 5 bases at V and 12 bases at J, leaving 8 bases unmatched. The CDR3 consists of 13 residues. The germline CDR1 and CDR2 sequences are MNHEY and SVGAGI. CDR3 bases: TGTGCCAGCAGTACCGACAGGGGTGGAGAACTGTTTTTT. This encodes CASSTDRGGELFF.

This sequence joins TRBV18 and TRBJ2-7; 7 bases agree with TRBD1. With 3 bases clipped from V and 3 bases from J, the junction kept 2 bases outside the gene matches. There are 13 residues in the CDR3. The germline CDR1 and CDR2 sequences are KGHSH and LQKENI. The CDR3 DNA reads TGTGCCAGCTCACCGGGACAGCTCTACGAGCAGTACTTC. As protein: CASSPGQLYEQYF.

This chain connects TRBV19 to TRBJ1-2; perhaps TRBD1 as D (5 bases). There are 14 residues in the CDR3. Trimming took 7 bases from V and 3 from J, leaving 15 bases between them. Germline-derived CDR1 and CDR2 are LNHDA and SQIVND (reference sequence). CDR3 DNA: TGTGCCAGTAAGAGGGCAGGGAGTGACTATGGCTACACCTTC. Its protein product is CASKRAGSDYGYTF.

This rearrangement joins TRBV5-1 to TRBJ2-7; 8 bases line up with TRBD1. Per the germline V gene, CDR1 is SGHRS and CDR2 is YFSETQ. V dropped 1 base and J dropped 1; count of bases not matched to a gene: 4. The length of the CDR3 is 15 residues. The CDR3 DNA is TGCGCCAGCAGCTTGCGGACAGGGACTTCCTACGAGCAGTACTTC. It translates to CASSLRTGTSYEQYF.

V usage is TRBV7-9 and J usage is TRBJ1-4; D is perhaps TRBD1 (6 bases). This CDR3 is built from 17 residues. V was pared by 1 base and J by 3 bases, with 15 bases between. The germline V gene encodes CDR1 SEHNR and CDR2 FQNEAQ (reference sequence). CDR3 nucleotide sequence: TGTGCCAGCAGCTTAGGTCAGGGGCGAGGGGCTAATGAAAAACTGTTTTTT. It yields the protein CASSLGQGRGANEKLFF. Drawing the rest from reference TRBV7-9 and TRBJ1-4, the complete variable domain is DTGVSQNPRHKITKRGQNVTFRCDPISEHNRLYWYRQTLGQGPEFLTYFQNEAQLEKSRLLSDRFSAERPKGSFSTLEIQRTEQGDSAMYLCASSLGQGRGANEKLFFGSGTQLSVL.

This clone was detected once. The V call is TRBV5-1, the J call TRBJ2-1; 8 bases are shared with TRBD1. This CDR3 is 14 amino acids long. V lost 4 bases to trimming and J lost 3 bases; unmatched junction nucleotides: 3. Germline V gene data show CDR1 as SGHRS and CDR2 as YFSETQ. Here the CDR3 reads CASSRGQDYNEQFF. The DNA for the CDR3 is TGCGCCAGCAGCAGGGGACAGGACTACAATGAGCAGTTCTTC. Full variable domain (outside the CDR3, taken from reference TRBV5-1 and TRBJ2-1): KAGVTQTPRYLIKTRGQQVTLSCSPISGHRSVSWYQQTPGQGLQFLFEYFSETQRNKGNFPGRFSGRQFSNSRSEMNVSTLELGDSALYLCASSRGQDYNEQFFGPGTRLTVL.

About this clone: Other nucleotide sequences in the sample specify the same CDR3. The chain combines TRBV7-9 with TRBJ1-1, with D perhaps matching TRBD1 (6 bases). Germline CDR1 SEHNR, CDR2 FQNEAQ (reference sequence). V shed 1 base and J shed 4 bases, with 7 bases lying between them. This CDR3 has 13 amino acids. The CDR3 nucleotides read TGTGCCAGCAGCTTAGAGGGGGGCACTGAAGCTTTCTTT. As protein: CASSLEGGTEAFF.

In this sample, this clone turned up a few times. The chain uses TRBV19 and TRBJ1-1; 7 positions agree with TRBD1. The CDR3 extends over 14 amino acids. Germline values: CDR1 LNHDA, CDR2 SQIVND (reference sequence). The V gene end was trimmed by 5 bases and the J gene end by 4 bases; junction bases not matched to a gene: 7. The CDR3 region has the DNA TGTGCCAGTAGTCTCCGACAGGGCGGCACTGAAGCTTTCTTT. It codes for CASSLRQGGTEAFF.

J is TRBJ2-7 and V is TRBV18; 10 nucleotides line up with TRBD2. From germline, CDR1 is KGHSH and CDR2 LQKENI. This CDR3 is built from 16 residues. J was trimmed by 5 bases and V by 1 base; bases with no gene match: 8. The DNA of the CDR3 is TGTGCCAGCTCACCACTTGTCCTAGCGGGAGCTAACGAGCAGTACTTC. Residues: CASSPLVLAGANEQYF.

This sequence joins TRBV18 and TRBJ1-1; D is possibly TRBD1 (6 bases). This CDR3 has 14 residues. Trimming left V 6 bases short and J 6 bases short, with 17 bases between. Germline CDR1 reads KGHSH; CDR2 reads LQKENI. The CDR3 region is CASSPEQGRAEAFF. The CDR3 DNA follows: TGTGCCAGCTCCCCTGAACAGGGACGCGCTGAAGCTTTCTTT.

In its sample, this clone was seen once. The chain carries TRBV2 and TRBJ2-5; a possible D gene is TRBD2 (6 bases). Looked up from germline, CDR1 is SNHLY and CDR2 is FYNNEI. This CDR3 is 14 amino acids long. Deletions cut 7 bases from V and 5 bases from J, with 17 bases between. CDR3 loop: CASTFDGRRETQYF. The DNA of the CDR3 is TGTGCCAGCACCTTTGACGGGAGAAGGGAGACCCAGTACTTC.

The chain's CDR3 is CASSAPLMESGTIEQFF. The CDR3 DNA sequence: TGCGCCAGCAGCGCACCCCTAATGGAGTCAGGTACAATTGAGCAGTTCTTC. The chain carries TRBV5-1 and TRBJ2-1; D is unresolved. This CDR3 region has 17 residues. Germline CDR1 reads SGHRS; CDR2 reads YFSETQ. Trimming pared 4 bases from V and 9 bases from J, leaving 26 bases between.

This clone has only a few counts. This sequence joins TRBV9 and TRBJ1-4; D is possibly TRBD1 (5 bases). Germline V gives CDR1 SGDLS, CDR2 YYNGEE. The CDR3 loop spans 15 amino acids. V lost 2 bases to trimming and J lost 4 bases, with 12 bases between them. The CDR3, as DNA: TGTGCCAGCAGCGTGGGCGGACATAGTAATGAAAAACTGTTTTTT. Translation: CASSVGGHSNEKLFF.

This clone is labeled as medium-sized. This chain uses TRBV2 with TRBJ1-1; D gene unclear. This CDR3 comprises 13 residues. The germline V and J ends were trimmed by 5 bases and 2 bases, with 9 bases remaining between them. Looked up from germline, CDR1 is SNHLY and CDR2 is FYNNEI. For the CDR3, the DNA is TGTGCCAGCAGTTATCAGTCAAACACTGAAGCTTTCTTT. Its protein product is CASSYQSNTEAFF.

This clone is judged medium-sized. This chain uses TRBV7-9 with TRBJ2-1, with 8 bases matching TRBD1. V lost 5 bases to trimming and J lost 6 bases; unmatched junction nucleotides: 9. The CDR3 extends over 15 amino acids. CDR1 and CDR2 (germline): SEHNR, FQNEAQ (reference sequence). CDR3 protein: CASSRGQGDVNEQFF. In DNA form, the CDR3 reads TGTGCCAGCAGCCGAGGACAGGGAGACGTCAATGAGCAGTTCTTC.

In its sample, this clone was seen a few times. In DNA, the CDR3 is TGTGCCTGGAGTGGGGACAGGGGCAGGGGAGACACTGAAGCTTTCTTT. Translated: CAWSGDRGRGDTEAFF. The chain is built from TRBV30 and TRBJ1-1; 10 nucleotides agree with TRBD1. J gave up 3 bases and V 1 base, and 8 bases lay outside the gene matches. Looked up from germline, CDR1 is GTSNPN and CDR2 is SVGIG (reference sequence). The CDR3 runs 16 residues. Variable domain in full (rest from reference TRBV30 and TRBJ1-1): SQTIHQWPATLVQPVGSPLSLECTVEGTSNPNLYWYRQAAGRGLQLLFYSVGIGQISSEVPQNLSASRPQDRQFILSSKKLLLSDSGFYLCAWSGDRGRGDTEAFFGQGTRLTVV.

The chain carries TRBV5-1 and TRBJ2-5; D is undetermined. Looked up from germline, CDR1 is SGHRS and CDR2 is YFSETQ. Trimming shortened V by 5 bases and J by 5 bases, and 10 bases separated the two germline ends. This CDR3 contains 12 residues. The CDR3 region has the DNA TGCGCCAGCAGACGGGTTGGGGAGACCCAGTACTTC. The encoded protein is CASRRVGETQYF.

The chain employs TRBV25-1 and TRBJ1-2, with unresolved D. Between the trimmed V and J ends, which lost 2 bases and 8 bases, there was a span of 12 bases. Germline V gene sequence: CDR1 MGHDK, CDR2 SYGVNS. This CDR3 has 13 amino acids. CDR3 protein: CASSEGTHGGYTF. The CDR3 DNA reads TGTGCCAGCAGTGAAGGTACCCACGGGGGCTACACCTTC.

The chain couples TRBV19 to TRBJ1-3; no clear D gene. Germline V gene lookup returns CDR1 LNHDA and CDR2 SQIVND (reference sequence). The length of the CDR3 is 14 residues. Trimming took off 8 bases at V and 0 bases at J, with 11 bases between the two ends. Here the CDR3 reads CASSKTFSGNTIYF. CDR3 in DNA: TGTGCCAGTTCGAAGACTTTCTCTGGAAACACCATATATTTT. Combining the CDR3 with reference TRBV19 and TRBJ1-3 gives the whole variable domain DGGITQSPKYLFRKEGQNVTLSCEQNLNHDAMYWYRQDPGQGLRLIYYSQIVNDFQKGDIAEGYSVSREKKESFPLTVTSAQKNPTAFYLCASSKTFSGNTIYFGEGSWLTVV.

A remark on this clone: Other DNA sequences in this specimen translate into the identical CDR3. The chain has TRBV29-1 and TRBJ2-7; TRBD2 aligns across 14 bases. The ends lost 4 bases at V and 3 bases at J; junction bases unmatched: 2. The CDR3 spans 14 residues. Germline V CDR1 and CDR2: SQVTM, ANQGSEA. The CDR3 here is CSVGGTSGSYEQYF. The DNA for the CDR3 is TGCAGCGTTGGAGGGACTAGCGGGAGCTACGAGCAGTACTTC.

V usage is TRBV2 and J usage is TRBJ2-2, with D maybe TRBD1 (6 bases). CDR3 length: 13 residues. Germline values: CDR1 SNHLY, CDR2 FYNNEI. Trimming took off 6 bases at V and 7 bases at J, with 12 bases between the two ends. The CDR3 DNA reads TGTGCCAGCAGGCAGGGGTGGAACGGGGAGCTGTTTTTT. It yields the protein CASRQGWNGELFF. The full variable domain, rest sourced from reference TRBV2 and TRBJ2-2, is EPEVTQTPSHQVTQMGQEVILRCVPISNHLYFYWYRQILGQKVEFLVSFYNNEISEKSEIFDDQFSVERPDGSNFTLKIRSTKLEDSAMYFCASRQGWNGELFFGEGSRLTVL.